One T cell receptor (beta chain) is described in this entry. Antigen unknown. This CDR3 is 13 amino acids long. Germline V lookup: CDR1 SGDLS, CDR2 YYNGEE. V gave up 7 bases and J gave up 1 base, with 11 bases separating them. The data derive from a study of Ad26.COV2.S vaccination and SARS-CoV-2 variants. Regarding the study as a whole: Recipients of either vaccine or placebo displayed similar breadth of non-spike TCRs.

Documented treatment: around 19 received Ad26.COV2.S at low or high dose, single or two shots; about five received placebo; per-sample allocation not given. Day 63 following the first vaccine or placebo injection was when the samples were taken. TCRdb keeps only in-frame clones here, not all; method: immunoSEQ multiplex PCR. The table records roughly 700,000 clones, roughly nine tenths of them present only once. Sequences were derived from peripheral blood, sampled in a trial of Ad26.COV2.S vaccine versus placebo. The clonotype originates from a person between 18 and 65 years old who received the Ad26.COV2.S COVID-19 vaccine or a placebo. The rearrangement joins TRBV9 to TRBJ1-1, with D unresolved. CDR3 residues: CASGKGGNTEAFF. The CDR3 region has the DNA TGTGCCAGCGGTAAGGGAGGGAACACTGAAGCTTTCTTT.